The 10 T cell receptor beta chains listed next were all sequenced from one sample in a study of T cells in Graves' hyperthyroidism and ophthalmopathy. TCR beta CDR3 sequences were amplified from RNA transcripts. First-round RT-PCR with HTBI primers amplified the TCR CDR3 region. TCRdb re-called the multiplex PCR reads through MiXCR, storing one row per CDR3 protein. The repertoire consists of some 440,000 distinct CDR3 sequences, with around a sixth occurring once and the leading ten covering 7.5% to 9%. Sample: blood. The receptors derive from a woman aged 18-29 years with Graves' hyperthyroidism.

Many counts were recorded for this clonotype. The V gene is TRBV30, the J gene TRBJ2-1; D is unresolved. Germline loops: CDR1 GTSNPN, CDR2 SVGIG (reference sequence). V lost 0 bases and J lost 8, with 11 bases in between. The CDR3 spans 13 residues. The CDR3 coding sequence is TGTGCCTGGAGTGTAGGGCTAGTCGATGAGCAGTTCTTC. This encodes CAWSVGLVDEQFF.

The sample holds many counts of this clonotype. V usage is TRBV20-1 and J usage is TRBJ2-4, with D perhaps assigned TRBD1 or TRBD2 (5 bases each). This CDR3 contains 16 residues. The germline V gene has CDR1 DFQATT and CDR2 SNEGSKA (reference sequence). Trimming cost V 3 bases and J 5 bases, with 20 bases left between them. The CDR3 nucleotides read TGCAGTGCTAGGAAAGAGGGCAGGCTAGGGGAAAACATTCAGTACTTC. It codes for CSARKEGRLGENIQYF.

This clonotype was counted many times. The chain carries TRBV28 and TRBJ1-5; unclear D gene. The V gene lost 7 bases and the J gene lost 3 bases, with 10 bases spanning the gap. There are 13 residues in the CDR3. Germline CDR1 and CDR2: MDHEN and SYDVKM. As DNA, the CDR3 is TGTGCCAGCACCCTCGGGCCCAATCAGCCCCAGCATTTT. The encoded protein is CASTLGPNQPQHF.

This clonotype was seen only a few times. The rearrangement links TRBV5-1 to TRBJ1-3, with D maybe TRBD1 (5 bases). This CDR3 contains 17 residues. Looked up from germline, CDR1 is SGHRS and CDR2 is YFSETQ. V was clipped by 4 bases and J by 8 bases, with 25 bases between them. The CDR3 protein is CASSPGAGGRRLDTIYF. In DNA form, the CDR3 reads TGCGCCAGCAGCCCCGGCGCCGGGGGACGTCGATTAGACACCATATATTTT.

This clonotype was picked up many times. The V and J genes are TRBV28 and TRBJ1-2; D is uncertain. CDR1 MDHEN and CDR2 SYDVKM come from the germline V gene. Trimming stripped 2 bases from V and 4 bases from J, with 8 bases between. The CDR3 covers 13 residues. The CDR3 spells CASSLGRIYGYTF. The CDR3 coding sequence is TGTGCCAGCAGTTTAGGGCGGATCTATGGCTACACCTTC.

This clonotype was seen repeatedly, ten times or more. This chain connects TRBV29-1 to TRBJ2-1; D is unresolved. Trimming removed 2 bases from V and 4 bases from J, with 3 bases in between. The germline gives CDR1 SQVTM, CDR2 ANQGSEA. This CDR3 spans 11 amino acids. CDR3 protein: CSVERYNEQFF. As DNA, the CDR3 is TGCAGCGTTGAAAGGTACAATGAGCAGTTCTTC.

For this clonotype: At one end the junction does not follow the germline gene, possibly because of a read error. The chain employs TRBV30 and TRBJ1-3; D gene ambiguous. Looked up from germline, CDR1 is GTSNPN and CDR2 is SVGIG (reference sequence). There are 12 residues in the CDR3. The CDR3: CAYRGEGNTIHF. In DNA form, the CDR3 reads TGTGCCTACCGTGGGGAAGGAAACACCATACATTTT. Drawing the rest from reference TRBV30 and TRBJ1-3, the complete variable domain is SQTIHQWPATLVQPVGSPLSLECTVEGTSNPNLYWYRQAAGRGLQLLFYSVGIGQISSEVPQNLSASRPQDRQFILSSKKLLLSDSGFYLCAYRGEGNTIHFGEGSWLTVV.

As concerns this clonotype: Germline is not matched at one junction end, which may reflect a read error. V usage is TRBV5-1 and J usage is TRBJ2-6; D may match TRBD1 or TRBD2 (6 bases each). CDR3 length: 12 residues. Looked up from germline, CDR1 is SGHRS and CDR2 is YFSETQ. CDR3: CASSSGGPVLAF. DNA of the CDR3: TGCGCCAGCAGCTCTGGGGGGCCCGTCCTGGCTTTC.

The J gene is TRBJ2-1, the V gene TRBV15; 7 bases are shared with TRBD1. This CDR3 has 14 residues. V shed 1 base, J shed 7 bases, and the junction held 4 bases outside the gene matches. The germline V gene encodes CDR1 LNHNV and CDR2 YYDKDF (reference sequence). The CDR3: CATSRGARGNEQFF. In nucleotides, the CDR3 is TGTGCCACCAGCAGAGGGGCCAGGGGGAATGAGCAGTTCTTC.

DNA of the CDR3: TGCAGTGCTAGCCAACAGGGTTGGCCCCTCCACTTT. This translates into CSASQQGWPLHF. The chain links TRBV20-1 to TRBJ1-6; tentatively, D is TRBD1 (6 bases). The CDR3 sequence is 12 residues long. The germline V gene encodes CDR1 DFQATT and CDR2 SNEGSKA (reference sequence). V lost 3 bases and J 13 bases, leaving 13 bases between the germline ends.